This TCR beta chain is from a study of tumor and adjacent non-tumor tissue in lung cancer. This clonotype was seen ten or more times. CDR3 length: 14 residues. With V trimmed by 6 bases and J by 4 bases, 9 bases remained unmatched. No cell sorting was done before RNA was extracted from the tissue. More than 3 cm separated this lung sample from the edge of the tumor. Between August and November 2014, newly diagnosed, chemotherapy-naive lung cancer patients underwent thoracic surgery in China. The library came from three nested PCR rounds adapted from ARM-PCR protocols. TCRdb independently ran MiXCR on the multiplex PCR reads; one entry per CDR3 protein. The top ten clones hold under 20% of a sample with around 99,000 distinct CDR3 sequences, over 55% of them seen once.

This TCR derives from a man aged 55 to 70 with non-small cell lung cancer. What was sequenced was distant non-tumor lung tissue. The chain employs TRBV12-3 or TRBV12-4 and TRBJ2-7, with 7 bases fitting TRBD2. The CDR3 is CASSIPGGSYEQYF. CDR3 in DNA: TGTGCCAGCAGCATCCCGGGGGGTTCGTACGAGCAGTACTTC.